This T cell receptor (beta chain) was identified during a study of CD8 T cells in Susac syndrome. After extraction with the RNeasy kit, roughly 0.5 to 1 ug of the RNA was reverse transcribed using random hexamers. Multiplex PCR with immunoSEQ amplified the TCR beta CDR3 across 54 Vbeta and 13 Jbeta. Each CDR3 protein is one row after TCRdb ran MiXCR on the immunoSEQ multiplex PCR reads. The sample includes 150,000 to 200,000 distinct CDR3 sequences, over 85% of them seen just once. Stable or active relapsing-remitting multiple sclerosis, untreated and meeting revised McDonald criteria, defined the controls. The CDR3 runs to 17 residues. Trimming took 3 bases from V and 6 from J, leaving 20 bases between them. Germline-derived CDR1 and CDR2 are MGHRA and YSYEKL.

The sequence was obtained from a human donor with multiple sclerosis. The material sequenced was CD4+ T cells from PBMCs. The chain joins TRBV4-1 to TRBJ2-2; D might be TRBD1 or TRBD2, each matching 5 bases. CDR3 sequence reads: CASSHPGTSTSAGELFF. DNA of the CDR3: TGCGCCAGCAGCCATCCTGGGACCTCCACTAGTGCCGGGGAGCTGTTTTTT.